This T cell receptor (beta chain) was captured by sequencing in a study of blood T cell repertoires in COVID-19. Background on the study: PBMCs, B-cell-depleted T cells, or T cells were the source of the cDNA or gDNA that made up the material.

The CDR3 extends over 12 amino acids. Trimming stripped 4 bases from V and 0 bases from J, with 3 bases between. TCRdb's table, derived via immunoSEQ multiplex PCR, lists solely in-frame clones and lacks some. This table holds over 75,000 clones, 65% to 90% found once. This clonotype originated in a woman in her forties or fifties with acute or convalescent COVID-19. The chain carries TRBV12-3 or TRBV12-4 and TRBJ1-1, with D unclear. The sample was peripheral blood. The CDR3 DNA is TGTGCCAGCAGTTATATGAACACTGAAGCTTTCTTT. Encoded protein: CASSYMNTEAFF.